This is a list of T cell receptor beta chains from one sample in a study of PD-L1 blockade in urothelial cancer. The assay was immunoSEQ multiplex PCR, and TCRdb's table has in-frame clones only and misses some. This sample has more than 40,000 clones, with roughly 85% found just once. Sequencing was performed on PBMCs, taken around atezolizumab (anti-PD-L1) treatment. The source of these receptors is a man aged 60 to 75 with urothelial cancer. The conserved cysteine and the conserved F or W are not part of the CDR3 here. The order of the fields is V gene, D gene, CDR3 protein. D genes are given only for firm matches.

TRBV7-8 | - | ASSWTPEGANEKLF
TRBV11-3 | TRBD1 | ASSTRRDRDIETQY
TRBV4-1 | TRBD1 | ASSQDRGGKKWVDSPLH
TRBV11-2 | TRBD1 | ASTYRTGDETQY
TRBV2 | - | ASKGEVTEAF
TRBV2 | - | ASRRIGDSGNTIY
TRBV4-1 | TRBD2 | ASSLPTGTSGAPTETQY
TRBV5-1 | TRBD1 | ASSPRTGTTTGELF
TRBV30 | - | AWSVSPGLDYGYT
TRBV19 | - | ASSLTENSPLH
TRBV5-6 | TRBD1 | ASSQTAGTGKDEQY
TRBV23-1 | - | ASNVRPGNTIY
TRBV30 | TRBD2 | AWTRGGRTDTQY
TRBV5-1 | - | ASSLQETQY
TRBV14 | TRBD1 | ASSHRPGQDSYEQY
TRBV11-1 | TRBD1 | ASSARRGPYEQY
TRBV10-2 | - | ASITGMGDSYNEQF